This T cell receptor beta chain came from a study of identical twins. The study, taken as a whole, reports: Models underestimated TCR alpha sharing (out-of-frame) in monozygotic twins.

The length of the CDR3 is 14 residues. Germline V lookup: CDR1 LGHNA, CDR2 YSLEER. Trimming stripped 4 bases from V and 5 bases from J, with 13 bases between. The table lists this clonotype with many counts. Its target is not known. Each CDR3 protein is one row after TCRdb ran MiXCR on the 5' RACE reads. The sample lists about 570,000 distinct CDR3 sequences, 9% to 10% occurring once. The sample was also reused in another study, on yellow fever vaccine responses in identical twins. That work states: Each twin's T cell response to the vaccine was reported to look partly convergent and partly personalized.

The chain has TRBV4-3 and TRBJ2-3; possibly TRBD2 for D (5 bases). The receptor was isolated from a woman younger than 35 in good health. Material: PBMCs. The CDR3 protein is CASSPTRTGDTQYF. The CDR3 nucleotides are TGCGCCAGCAGCCCGACCCGGACTGGAGATACGCAGTATTTT.